This T cell receptor (beta chain) was identified in a study of blood T cell repertoires in COVID-19. The wider study: T cells, B-cell-depleted T cells, or PBMCs supplied cDNA or gDNA.

The length of the CDR3 is 15 residues. V lost 2 bases and J 3 bases, leaving 13 bases between the germline ends. The germline V gene has CDR1 LGHNA and CDR2 YNFKEQ. In the source study's methods: Amplified reference gene primers provided the basis for estimating nucleated cell counts. The method was immunoSEQ multiplex PCR; TCRdb's version includes in-frame clones alone and lacks a portion of them. V, J and clone size reflect that table, while D and trimming were determined from the DNA. The profile shows over 250,000 clones, 70% to 90% of them singletons. The chain couples TRBV4-2 to TRBJ1-2, with D unresolved. The sequenced sample was peripheral blood. The clonotype comes from a woman aged 60-75 years with acute or convalescent COVID-19. CDR3 coding DNA: TGTGCCAGCAGCCAATTGGAGATATCAGACTATGGCTACACCTTC. This sequence encodes CASSQLEISDYGYTF.